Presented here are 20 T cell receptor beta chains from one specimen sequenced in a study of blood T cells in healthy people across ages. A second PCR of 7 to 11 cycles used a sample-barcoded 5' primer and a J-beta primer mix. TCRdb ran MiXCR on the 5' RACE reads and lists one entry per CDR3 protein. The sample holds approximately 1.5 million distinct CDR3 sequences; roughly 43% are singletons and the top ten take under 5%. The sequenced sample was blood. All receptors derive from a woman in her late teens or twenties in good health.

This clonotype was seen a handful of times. The DNA for the CDR3 is TGTGCCAGCAGTGAATATTTTGGACAGCGGCATGGCTACACCTTC. It codes for CASSEYFGQRHGYTF. The gene calls are TRBV25-1 and TRBJ1-2, with D possibly TRBD1 on 6 matching bases. The CDR3 runs 15 residues. The germline V gene encodes CDR1 MGHDK and CDR2 SYGVNS. V was trimmed by 0 bases and J by 6 bases, leaving 14 bases between them.

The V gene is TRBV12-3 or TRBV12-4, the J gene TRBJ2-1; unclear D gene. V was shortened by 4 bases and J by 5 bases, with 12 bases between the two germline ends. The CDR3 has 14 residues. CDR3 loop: CASSSSALNNEQFF. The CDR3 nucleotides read TGTGCCAGCAGTTCCTCCGCCCTTAACAATGAGCAGTTCTTC.

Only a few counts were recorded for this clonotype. CDR3 region: CSASPPGLAYNEQFF. In nucleotides, the CDR3 is TGCAGTGCTAGTCCTCCGGGACTAGCGTACAATGAGCAGTTCTTC. The rearrangement links TRBV20-1 to TRBJ2-1, with TRBD2 identical over 10 bases. The CDR3 length is 15 residues. V was pared by 3 bases and J by 4 bases, with 6 bases of the junction left unmatched. Germline V gene data show CDR1 as DFQATT and CDR2 as SNEGSKA (reference sequence).

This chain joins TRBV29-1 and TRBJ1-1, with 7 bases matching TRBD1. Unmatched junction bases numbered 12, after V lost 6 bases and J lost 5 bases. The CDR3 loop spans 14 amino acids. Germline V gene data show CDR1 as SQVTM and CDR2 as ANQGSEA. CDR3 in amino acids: CSVLRGGVGTEAFF. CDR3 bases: TGCAGCGTCCTGCGAGGGGGCGTAGGGACTGAAGCTTTCTTT.

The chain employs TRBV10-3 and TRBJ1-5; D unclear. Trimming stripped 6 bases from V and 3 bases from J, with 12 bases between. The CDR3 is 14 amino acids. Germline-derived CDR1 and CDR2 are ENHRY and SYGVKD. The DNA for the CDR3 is TGTGCCATCAGGAGAGACGGAAACAATCAGCCCCAGCATTTT. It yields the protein CAIRRDGNNQPQHF.

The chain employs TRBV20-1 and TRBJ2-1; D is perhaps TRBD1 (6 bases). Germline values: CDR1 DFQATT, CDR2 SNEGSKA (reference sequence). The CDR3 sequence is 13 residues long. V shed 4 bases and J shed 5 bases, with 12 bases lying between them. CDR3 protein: CSAKRDTDNEQFF. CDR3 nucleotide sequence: TGCAGTGCTAAACGGGACACAGACAATGAGCAGTTCTTC.

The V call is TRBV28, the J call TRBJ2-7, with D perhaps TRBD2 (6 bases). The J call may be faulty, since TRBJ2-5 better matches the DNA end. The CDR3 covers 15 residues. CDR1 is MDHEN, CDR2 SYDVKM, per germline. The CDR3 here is CASSFLRESAETQYF. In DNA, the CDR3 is TGTGCCAGCAGTTTTTTGCGGGAATCTGCAGAGACCCAGTACTTC.

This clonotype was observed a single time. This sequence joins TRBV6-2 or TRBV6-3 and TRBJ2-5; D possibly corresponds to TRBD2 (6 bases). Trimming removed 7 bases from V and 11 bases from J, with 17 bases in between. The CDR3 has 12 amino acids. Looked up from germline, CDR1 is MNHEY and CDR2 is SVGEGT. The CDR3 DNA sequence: TGTGCCAGCAAGTTAGGGCGGGGAGAGCAGTACTTC. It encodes CASKLGRGEQYF.

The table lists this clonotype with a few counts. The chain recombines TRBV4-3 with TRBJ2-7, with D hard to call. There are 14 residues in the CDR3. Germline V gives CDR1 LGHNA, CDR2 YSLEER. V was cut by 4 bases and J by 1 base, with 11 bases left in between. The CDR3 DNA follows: TGCGCCAGCAGCCGTCAGATTTCGTCCTACGAGCAGTACTTC. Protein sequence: CASSRQISSYEQYF.

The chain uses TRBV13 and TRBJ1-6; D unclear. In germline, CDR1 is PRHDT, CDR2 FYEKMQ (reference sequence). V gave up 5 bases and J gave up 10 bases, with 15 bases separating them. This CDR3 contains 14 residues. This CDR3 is CASSQGRFNSPLHF. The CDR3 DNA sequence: TGTGCCAGCAGCCAAGGCCGTTTCAACTCACCCCTCCACTTT.

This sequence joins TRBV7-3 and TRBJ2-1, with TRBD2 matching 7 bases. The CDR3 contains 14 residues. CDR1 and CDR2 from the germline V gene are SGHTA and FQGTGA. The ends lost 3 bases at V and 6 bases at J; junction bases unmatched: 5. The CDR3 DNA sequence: TGTGCCAGCAGCTTCAGGCGGGAGAGCAATGAGCAGTTCTTC. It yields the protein CASSFRRESNEQFF.

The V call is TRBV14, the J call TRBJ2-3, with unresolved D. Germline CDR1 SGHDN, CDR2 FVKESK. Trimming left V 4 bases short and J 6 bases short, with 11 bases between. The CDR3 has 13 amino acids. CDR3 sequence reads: CASSPILGDTQYF. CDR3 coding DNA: TGTGCCAGCAGCCCTATTCTAGGGGATACGCAGTATTTT.

The CDR3 coding sequence is TGTGCCAGCAGACCAGCGGGAGGGATCATTCATACGCAGTATTTT. It yields the protein CASRPAGGIIHTQYF. The chain joins TRBV7-2 to TRBJ2-3; 10 nucleotides line up with TRBD2. CDR3 size: 15 residues. After removal of 6 bases from V and 7 bases from J, the junction contained 10 bases not matched to a gene. Germline CDR1 and CDR2: SGHTA and FQGNSA. Filled out from reference TRBV7-2 and TRBJ2-3, the complete variable domain reads GAGVSQSPSNKVTEKGKDVELRCDPISGHTALYWYRQSLGQGLEFLIYFQGNSAPDKSGLPSDRFSAERTGGSVSTLTIQRTQQEDSAVYLCASRPAGGIIHTQYFGPGTRLTVL.

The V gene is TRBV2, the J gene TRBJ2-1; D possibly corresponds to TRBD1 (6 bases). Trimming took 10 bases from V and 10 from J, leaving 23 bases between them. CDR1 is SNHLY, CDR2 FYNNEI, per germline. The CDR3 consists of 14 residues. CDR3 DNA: TGTGCCACCTCTAAAGGGGGTAGTTGGTACGAGCAGTTCTTC. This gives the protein CATSKGGSWYEQFF.

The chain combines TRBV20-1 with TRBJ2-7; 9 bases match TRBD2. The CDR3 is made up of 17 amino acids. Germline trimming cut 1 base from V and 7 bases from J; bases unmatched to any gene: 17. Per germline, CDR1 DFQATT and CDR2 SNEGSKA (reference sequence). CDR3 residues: CSARVGRGRAFGNEQYF. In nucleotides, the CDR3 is TGCAGTGCTAGAGTTGGGCGCGGGAGGGCCTTTGGCAATGAGCAGTACTTC.

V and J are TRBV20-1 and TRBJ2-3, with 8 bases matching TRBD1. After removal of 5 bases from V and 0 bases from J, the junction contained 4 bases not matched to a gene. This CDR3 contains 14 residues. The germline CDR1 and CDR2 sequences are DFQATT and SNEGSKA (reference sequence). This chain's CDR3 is CSAADRASTDTQYF. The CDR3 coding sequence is TGCAGTGCTGCGGACAGGGCTAGCACAGATACGCAGTATTTT.

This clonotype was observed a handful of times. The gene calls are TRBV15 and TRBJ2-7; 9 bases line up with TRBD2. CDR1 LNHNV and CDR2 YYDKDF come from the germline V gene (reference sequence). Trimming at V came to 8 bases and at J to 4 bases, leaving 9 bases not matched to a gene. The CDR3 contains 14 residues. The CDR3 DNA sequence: TGTGCCACCGGTAGCGGGAGAGGTTTTTACGAGCAGTACTTC. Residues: CATGSGRGFYEQYF.

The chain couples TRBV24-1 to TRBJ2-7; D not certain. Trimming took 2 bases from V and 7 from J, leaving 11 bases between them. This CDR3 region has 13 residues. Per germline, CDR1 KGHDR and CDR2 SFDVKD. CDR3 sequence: CATSDSTPNEQYF. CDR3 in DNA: TGTGCCACCAGTGATTCGACTCCCAATGAGCAGTACTTC.

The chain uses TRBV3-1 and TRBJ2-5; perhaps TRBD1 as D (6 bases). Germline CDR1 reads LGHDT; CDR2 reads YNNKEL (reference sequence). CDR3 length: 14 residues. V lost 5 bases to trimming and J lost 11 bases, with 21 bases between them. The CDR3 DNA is TGTGCCAGCAGCGGCCTGGGAACAGGGTTTGAGCAGTACTTC. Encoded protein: CASSGLGTGFEQYF.

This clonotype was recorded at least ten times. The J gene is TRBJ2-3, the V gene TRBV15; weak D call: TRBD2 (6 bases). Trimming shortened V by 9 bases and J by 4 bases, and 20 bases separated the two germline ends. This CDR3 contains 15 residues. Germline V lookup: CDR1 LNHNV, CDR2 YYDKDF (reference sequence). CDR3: CATGDKRVSADTQYF. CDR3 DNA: TGTGCCACTGGGGATAAGCGGGTGTCCGCAGATACGCAGTATTTT.